The entry that follows covers one TCR beta chain sequence. Which antigen it targets is not known. The record has no base qualities; no much larger clone is one base away. This sample was included in a study of blood T cell repertoires in COVID-19 (TCRdb year 2020). General notes on the study: Samples covering the acute and convalescent phases of COVID-19 were provided by collaborators in the United States, Italy and Spain. The material from the prospective study consisted of cDNA or gDNA derived from T cells, B-cell-depleted T cells, or PBMCs. Subjects who had been exposed to COVID-19, were actively infected with it, or had recovered from it provided the deeply sampled blood TCRbeta repertoires that made up the dataset. A freely available public database, intended as a resource for researchers studying the immune response to SARS-CoV-2, is where the repertoires were released. Samples came from the ongoing ImmuneRACE study (first 160 participants) plus 1,254 subjects from 6 global collaborators. Nearly every sample came with metadata listing a de-identified subject ID, COVID-19 status, age in years and sex. Where available, HLA class I and class II types were obtained from metadata supplied by the sample provider rather than from assay-based typing. Points the paper makes about the study in general: Clinical and demographic metadata were provided uncurated, with the amount varying by source and participant.

TCRbeta CDR3 regions were amplified from genomic DNA by means of the immunoSEQ Assay, a bias-controlled multiplex PCR. In the paper's pipeline: Nucleated cell counts per sample were estimated from amplification of reference gene primers within the assay. To quantify the absolute abundance of each unique TCRbeta CDR3 rearrangement, sequence reads were collapsed and filtered. For each sample, productive Simpson clonality was calculated as the square root of Simpson's diversity index over productive rearrangements. TCRdb carries this immuneACCESS record with in-frame sequences only. Its versions omit some clonotypes, under half of them owing to an unresolved V gene in the studies checked, with the rest unexplained. V and J calls plus clone size are reproduced from that table; the DNA served to infer D and trimming. Across this sample there are approximately 170,000 clones, with roughly nine tenths seen only once. The ten largest clones capture about 1.9% of the sample.

Another Seattle source contributed samples from volunteer blood donors who had recovered from COVID-19. The collaborating institutions used their own protocols to collect whole blood in K2EDTA tubes. For TCRbeta analysis, collaborator samples were shipped as frozen whole blood, as isolated PBMCs, or as DNA extracted from either sample type. Measured from the cysteine to the phenylalanine, the CDR3 is 15 residues long. Kept here is only the CDR3 DNA, which spans 45 bases and is read in frame from base 1. Via the germline V gene, CDR1 is SNHLY and CDR2 FYNNEI. The junction shows trimming of 9 bases on V and 0 bases on J, and the gene matches do not reach 10 bases of it.

Sequencing was carried out using peripheral blood. The chain uses TRBV2 and TRBJ2-7; a stretch of 8 junction bases matches TRBD1. This clonotype was obtained from a man aged 18 to 30 who had recovered from COVID-19. The nucleotide sequence is TGTGCCAGGAGGATTGGACAGGGACTCTCCTACGAGCAGTACTTC. This codes for CARRIGQGLSYEQYF.